A single TCR beta chain is shown here with its context. What it binds is not known. As it was prepared, the TCRbeta library received unique molecular identifiers. MiXCR, applied by TCRdb to the PCR reads, yields one record per CDR3 protein. The sample carries about 900,000 distinct CDR3 sequences, roughly 31% recorded once. The sample originates from a study of T-cell reconstitution after alpha-beta-depleted transplantation in children. Points from the study as a whole: Newly produced T cells mostly provided counts and TCRbeta diversity after one year, as hyperexpanded clones declined. Expanded clones from the graft, numbering several hundred, reportedly supplied alpha-beta T cells about two months after transplant. Elevated TCRbeta diversity at day 60 was traced, in some patients, to surviving recipient T cells and thymic progenitors.

Germline V gene lookup returns CDR1 LNHDA and CDR2 SQIVND (reference sequence). This CDR3 has 14 amino acids. V was clipped by 4 bases and J by 2 bases; unmatched bases: 4. This clonotype originated in a boy younger than two who had a stem cell transplant for SCID, so the T cells may come from the graft donor. Material: PBMCs, mostly from graft donor cells, obtained 360 days after TCRalphabeta/CD19-depleted stem cell transplant. The rearrangement joins TRBV19 to TRBJ2-5, with 7 bases matching TRBD1. In DNA form, the CDR3 reads TGTGCCAGTAGTACCTACAGGGGTCAAGAGACCCAGTACTTC. It codes for CASSTYRGQETQYF.